Following are 25 T cell receptor beta chains from one sample sequenced in a study of shared clonotypes between healthy human individuals. Clones were read by immunoSEQ multiplex PCR, and TCRdb kept only the in-frame ones, dropping some. The sample has some 800,000 clones, over 90% seen once. Terminally differentiated effector memory CD45RA+ cells were excluded by CCR7 positive selection of CD45RO-negative cells. Sequencing was done on a sample of naive CD8+ T cells sorted from blood. Receptors were obtained from a man in his thirties or forties in good health.

V and J are TRBV18 and TRBJ1-1; no clear D. The CDR3 has 14 residues. Germline CDR1 reads KGHSH; CDR2 reads LQKENI. Deletions cut 4 bases from V and 0 bases from J, with 9 bases between. The CDR3 nucleotides read TGTGCCAGCTCACTAACAACAGTGAACACTGAAGCTTTCTTT. Residues: CASSLTTVNTEAFF.

The chain couples TRBV4-1 to TRBJ2-3, with D possibly being TRBD1 or TRBD2 (5 bases each). The germline V gene encodes CDR1 MGHRA and CDR2 YSYEKL. Trimming left V 0 bases short and J 2 bases short, with 15 bases between. There are 17 residues in the CDR3. CDR3 nucleotide sequence: TGCGCCAGCAGCCAAGAACCACTAGGGACGTCCACAGATACGCAGTATTTT. It is translated as CASSQEPLGTSTDTQYF.

The chain employs TRBV29-1 and TRBJ2-1; 9 positions agree with TRBD2. This CDR3 comprises 14 residues. Losses at the gene ends were 3 bases for V and 7 bases for J; bases not matched to a gene: 7. Germline V CDR1 and CDR2: SQVTM, ANQGSEA. As DNA, the CDR3 is TGCAGCGTTGACATGGCGGGAGGGGGTAATGAGCAGTTCTTC. It specifies CSVDMAGGGNEQFF.

The chain recombines TRBV29-1 with TRBJ2-3; 9 bases line up with TRBD2. Trimming cost V 0 bases and J 5 bases; bases outside gene matches: 9. Germline assignment: CDR1 SQVTM and CDR2 ANQGSEA. This CDR3 is 16 amino acids long. The CDR3 nucleotides read TGCAGCGTTGAAGAATTGGGGCGGGAGGGCCAAGATACGCAGTATTTT. This translates into CSVEELGREGQDTQYF.

The chain recombines TRBV18 with TRBJ1-1; 7 nucleotides line up with TRBD1. V lost 3 bases to trimming and J lost 3 bases; unmatched junction nucleotides: 10. There are 16 residues in the CDR3. Germline CDR1 reads KGHSH; CDR2 reads LQKENI. CDR3 residues: CASSPLAPGGDTEAFF. CDR3 in DNA: TGTGCCAGCTCACCCCTGGCCCCAGGGGGGGACACTGAAGCTTTCTTT.

J is TRBJ2-1 and V is TRBV6-5, with 9 nucleotides matching TRBD2. This CDR3 contains 14 residues. Germline values: CDR1 MNHEY, CDR2 SVGAGI. V was pared by 6 bases and J by 11 bases, with 11 bases of the junction left unmatched. CDR3 in amino acids: CASSPQAGGGQQFF. CDR3 coding DNA: TGTGCCAGCAGCCCCCAGGCGGGAGGGGGGCAGCAGTTCTTC.

DNA for the CDR3: TGTGCCACCTCAGCGGTAAACTCCTACGAGCAGTACTTC. It is translated as CATSAVNSYEQYF. The gene calls are TRBV19 and TRBJ2-7; weak D call: TRBD2 (5 bases). This CDR3 has 13 residues. The V end was cut by 10 bases, the J end by 0 bases, with 13 bases between. Germline CDR1 and CDR2: LNHDA and SQIVND (reference sequence). The variable domain in full, with the rest retrieved from reference TRBV19 and TRBJ2-7, is DGGITQSPKYLFRKEGQNVTLSCEQNLNHDAMYWYRQDPGQGLRLIYYSQIVNDFQKGDIAEGYSVSREKKESFPLTVTSAQKNPTAFYLCATSAVNSYEQYFGPGTRLTVT.

The chain recombines TRBV27 with TRBJ2-7, with unresolved D. The CDR3 runs 15 residues. Per germline, CDR1 MNHEY and CDR2 SMNVEV (reference sequence). Deletions cut 8 bases from V and 2 bases from J, with 19 bases between. The CDR3 sequence is CASGSVDSPAYEQYF. The DNA for the CDR3 is TGTGCCAGCGGCTCCGTCGACTCCCCAGCCTACGAGCAGTACTTC.

This clone was seen only a few times. V gene TRBV7-9 combines with J gene TRBJ2-1; D not resolved. Germline V gene sequence: CDR1 SEHNR, CDR2 FQNEAQ (reference sequence). The CDR3 loop spans 12 amino acids. The CDR3, as DNA: TGTGCTCCAGCTGGGGTGAACAATGAGCAGTTCTTC. Its protein is CAPAGVNNEQFF.

CDR3 sequence reads: CASSPPGTGGPRETQYF. The DNA for the CDR3 is TGTGCCAGCAGTCCACCCGGGACAGGGGGTCCCCGAGAGACCCAGTACTTC. V usage is TRBV27 and J usage is TRBJ2-5; 11 positions match TRBD1. Germline lookup yields CDR1 MNHEY and CDR2 SMNVEV (reference sequence). There are 17 residues in the CDR3. The V segment lost 5 bases and the J segment 4 bases; nucleotides outside the gene matches: 12.

Only one count was recorded for this clone. V and J are TRBV30 and TRBJ1-5, with D uncertain. This CDR3 is 15 amino acids long. CDR1 is GTSNPN and CDR2 is SVGIG in the germline V gene (reference sequence). Trimming removed 2 bases at V and 0 bases at J, with 11 bases between. The CDR3 sequence is CAWSPGVDSNQPQHF. The CDR3 region has the DNA TGTGCCTGGAGTCCCGGGGTAGATAGCAATCAGCCCCAGCATTTT.

V and J are TRBV7-9 and TRBJ1-4; D might be TRBD1 (6 bases). This CDR3 is 13 amino acids long. Germline CDR1 reads SEHNR; CDR2 reads FQNEAQ (reference sequence). Trimming stripped 5 bases from V and 8 bases from J, with 12 bases between. CDR3 region: CASSTGLWEKLFF. CDR3 DNA: TGTGCCAGCAGCACAGGGTTATGGGAAAAACTGTTTTTT.

The chain employs TRBV30 and TRBJ2-1, with 14 bases identical to TRBD2. J lost 8 bases, V lost 3 bases, and 9 bases had no gene match. Germline values: CDR1 GTSNPN, CDR2 SVGIG (reference sequence). The CDR3 is 16 residues long. The CDR3 is CAWRTGLAGVADEQFF. The CDR3 bases are TGTGCCTGGAGGACGGGACTAGCGGGAGTCGCCGATGAGCAGTTCTTC.

The rearrangement links TRBV11-2 to TRBJ2-7; D gene uncertain. This CDR3 contains 12 residues. CDR1 and CDR2 from the germline V gene are SGHAT and FQNNGV. Trimming removed 1 base from V and 10 bases from J, with 11 bases in between. The CDR3 region has the DNA TGTGCCAGCAGCTTAGGGATTCTAGAACAGTACTTC. Translation: CASSLGILEQYF.

The rearrangement links TRBV7-6 to TRBJ2-1, with D possibly matching TRBD2 (6 bases). Germline loops: CDR1 SGHVS, CDR2 FNYEAQ. This CDR3 contains 16 residues. V was cut by 0 bases and J by 0 bases, with 9 bases left in between. The CDR3 spells CASSLASGNSYNEQFF. The CDR3 nucleotides read TGTGCCAGCAGCTTAGCTAGCGGCAACTCCTACAATGAGCAGTTCTTC.

The V call is TRBV19, the J call TRBJ1-5, with D uncertain. Germline V lookup: CDR1 LNHDA, CDR2 SQIVND (reference sequence). The CDR3 consists of 10 residues. The CDR3 here is CGGYGQPQHF. CDR3 sequence (DNA): TGTGGGGGATATGGTCAGCCCCAGCATTTT.

This chain joins TRBV14 and TRBJ1-1; D call uncertain. Germline CDR1 and CDR2: SGHDN and FVKESK. This CDR3 contains 14 residues. V gave up 2 bases and J gave up 1 base, with 8 bases separating them. The CDR3 region is CASSQTTENTEAFF. The CDR3, as DNA: TGTGCCAGCAGCCAAACAACAGAGAACACTGAAGCTTTCTTT.

The rearrangement links TRBV4-1 to TRBJ2-4, with 15 bases fitting TRBD2. V dropped 0 bases and J dropped 3; count of bases not matched to a gene: 12. The V gene's germline CDR1 is MGHRA and CDR2 YSYEKL. This CDR3 spans 21 amino acids. The CDR3 reads CASSQEGSGLAGGPHKNIQYF. The CDR3 region has the DNA TGCGCCAGCAGCCAAGAAGGGTCCGGACTAGCGGGAGGGCCGCACAAAAACATTCAGTACTTC.

The chain uses TRBV29-1 and TRBJ2-2; D ambiguous. Germline CDR1 SQVTM, CDR2 ANQGSEA. This CDR3 spans 14 amino acids. Trimming took off 5 bases at V and 0 bases at J, with 10 bases between the two ends. The CDR3 region is CSVPETTNTGELFF. The CDR3 DNA sequence: TGCAGCGTTCCCGAGACAACGAACACCGGGGAGCTGTTTTTT.

As to this clone: A read error is the likely source, as a far larger clone sits one nucleotide away. The V gene is TRBV6-5, the J gene TRBJ2-7, with TRBD2 identical over 7 bases. The CDR3 extends over 12 amino acids. CDR1 is MNHEY and CDR2 is SVGAGI in the germline V gene. V was pared by 7 bases and J by 3 bases, with 3 bases of the junction left unmatched. The CDR3 nucleotides read TGTGCCAGCACGGCTAGCGGCTACGAGCAGTACTTC. It yields the protein CASTASGYEQYF.

The chain has TRBV27 and TRBJ2-1; 9 nucleotides agree with TRBD2. Looked up from germline, CDR1 is MNHEY and CDR2 is SMNVEV (reference sequence). V shed 4 bases and J 4 bases; nucleotides not matched to a gene: 5. This CDR3 is built from 15 residues. As DNA, the CDR3 is TGTGCCAGCAGTTCCCAGACTAGCGGATACAATGAGCAGTTCTTC. This sequence encodes CASSSQTSGYNEQFF.

This chain connects TRBV5-1 to TRBJ2-5, with D hard to call. The germline gives CDR1 SGHRS, CDR2 YFSETQ. Trimming took 0 bases from V and 2 from J, leaving 11 bases between them. The CDR3 has 15 residues. This CDR3 reads CASSLVGGKQETQYF. CDR3 coding DNA: TGCGCCAGCAGCTTGGTGGGCGGTAAGCAAGAGACCCAGTACTTC.

This clone has just one count. V usage is TRBV27 and J usage is TRBJ2-1; 14 bases map to TRBD2. The CDR3 length is 19 residues. Trimming removed 5 bases from V and 0 bases from J; junction bases left unmatched: 9. Looked up from germline, CDR1 is MNHEY and CDR2 is SMNVEV (reference sequence). CDR3 nucleotide sequence: TGTGCCAGCAGTCAACCGGGACTAGCGGGGGCAAGCTCCTACAATGAGCAGTTCTTC. It specifies CASSQPGLAGASSYNEQFF.

The gene calls are TRBV12-1 and TRBJ2-2; the listed D gene, TRBD2, was not tested against the DNA. TRBV12-1 represents a pseudogene. The CDR3 contains 17 residues. The CDR3 region has the DNA TGTGCCACCAATAGCGGGAGGGCCCGATCGAACACCGGGGAGCTGTTTTTT. Translated: CATNSGRARSNTGELFF.

The rearrangement joins TRBV29-1 to TRBJ2-7, with 7 bases fitting TRBD1. Per germline, CDR1 SQVTM and CDR2 ANQGSEA. The CDR3 length is 15 residues. J was trimmed by 3 bases and V by 0 bases; bases with no gene match: 8. The CDR3 nucleotides are TGCAGCGTTGAAGATCGGGGAGACAGGGTCTACGAGCAGTACTTC. Translating it yields CSVEDRGDRVYEQYF.